Included here is one TCR beta chain sequence, with context. The antigen is not known. The data belong to a study of cytotoxic CD8 clonotypes in ibrutinib-treated CLL. General study points: Baseline clonality exceeded age-matched healthy donors and tracked circulating CD8+ T-cell counts. At progression, clonality fell back toward baseline after rising at ibrutinib response.

The sequencing depth, 1 in 200,000 to 1 in 1 million T cells, was the target. TCRdb's table, derived via immunoSEQ multiplex PCR, lists solely in-frame clones and lacks some. The sample has about 160,000 clones, approximately 90% seen once. The V gene end was trimmed by 0 bases and the J gene end by 1 base; junction bases not matched to a gene: 3. The CDR3 spans 15 residues. CDR1 is SGHRS, CDR2 YFSETQ, per germline. The specimen was PBMCs, collected at disease progression, from a patient treated with ibrutinib. The TCR sequence derives from a human donor with chronic lymphocytic leukemia. The chain couples TRBV5-1 to TRBJ2-7; 8 positions agree with TRBD2. The CDR3 reads CASSLAPGGSYEQYF. The CDR3, as DNA: TGCGCCAGCAGCTTGGCCCCGGGGGGGTCCTACGAGCAGTACTTC.